Following are 9 T cell receptor beta chains from one sample sequenced in a study of beta chain features in type 1 diabetes. These TCRs are of unknown antigen specificity. Overall study results and limits: People with Type 1 diabetes carried modestly yet significantly shorter TCRB CDR3s in all four CD4+ subsets.

Every isolated RNA sample was fully reverse transcribed, so sequencing captured expressed TCRB transcripts. Sequencing was performed with immunoSEQ multiplex PCR; in TCRdb, only in-frame clones are kept and a portion is missing. This sample yields 130,000 or so clones, of which 9% are seen a single time; around 0.7% belongs to the top ten. Sequenced: central memory CD4+ T cells from blood. These receptors were taken from a man aged 30 to 45 with type 1 diabetes.

This clone has only a few counts. The chain is built from TRBV7-9 and TRBJ2-5; 7 nucleotides agree with TRBD2. Germline V gives CDR1 SEHNR, CDR2 FQNEAQ (reference sequence). CDR3 length: 13 residues. Trimming at V came to 3 bases and at J to 2 bases, leaving 0 bases not matched to a gene. The chain's CDR3 is CASSLREQETQYF. The CDR3 nucleotides read TGTGCCAGCAGCTTGCGGGAGCAAGAGACCCAGTACTTC. The whole variable domain, remainder taken from reference TRBV7-9 and TRBJ2-5, is DTGVSQNPRHKITKRGQNVTFRCDPISEHNRLYWYRQTLGQGPEFLTYFQNEAQLEKSRLLSDRFSAERPKGSFSTLEIQRTEQGDSAMYLCASSLREQETQYFGPGTRLLVL.

V gene TRBV16 combines with J gene TRBJ1-2; 10 bases agree with TRBD1. This CDR3 contains 15 residues. V lost 5 bases to trimming and J lost 5 bases; unmatched junction nucleotides: 8. Germline V gene lookup returns CDR1 KGHSY and CDR2 FQNENV. This CDR3 is CASSETGQGSYGYTF. The CDR3, as DNA: TGTGCCAGCAGCGAGACGGGACAGGGGAGTTATGGCTACACCTTC.

The J gene is TRBJ2-7, the V gene TRBV15; D is unclear. The CDR3 is 13 residues long. V was pared by 0 bases and J by 9 bases, with 12 bases between. From germline, CDR1 is LNHNV and CDR2 YYDKDF (reference sequence). DNA of the CDR3: TGTGCCACCAGCAGAGAGACTTCCCTCCGGCAGTACTTC. Its translation is CATSRETSLRQYF. The full variable domain, rest sourced from reference TRBV15 and TRBJ2-7, is DAMVIQNPRYQVTQFGKPVTLSCSQTLNHNVMYWYQQKSSQAPKLLFHYYDKDFNNEADTPDNFQSRRPNTSFCFLDIRSPGLGDTAMYLCATSRETSLRQYFGPGTRLTVT.

This clone turned up a few times. CDR3: CSVDWASGDTEAFF. DNA of the CDR3: TGCAGCGTTGATTGGGCCTCAGGGGACACTGAAGCTTTCTTT. This rearrangement joins TRBV29-1 to TRBJ1-1; weak D call: TRBD1 (6 bases). This CDR3 is 14 amino acids long. Germline lookup yields CDR1 SQVTM and CDR2 ANQGSEA. Trimming removed 3 bases at V and 3 bases at J, with 14 bases between.

The V call is TRBV6-6, the J call TRBJ2-1; no definite D call. CDR3 length: 13 residues. V lost 8 bases to trimming and J lost 2 bases, with 10 bases between them. CDR1 and CDR2 (germline): MNHNY, SVGAGI (reference sequence). CDR3 sequence reads: CASLASPYNEQFF. DNA for the CDR3: TGTGCCAGCTTGGCCAGTCCCTACAATGAGCAGTTCTTC.

The table lists this clone with a few counts. The chain has TRBV5-6 and TRBJ1-5; a weak D match, TRBD1 (5 bases). The V gene's germline CDR1 is SGHDT and CDR2 YYEEEE. The V and J ends lost 4 bases and 12 bases respectively, with 14 bases between them. This CDR3 is 12 amino acids long. The CDR3 loop reads CASSRAGRGQHF. Written as DNA, the CDR3 is TGTGCCAGCAGCCGGGCGGGACGGGGCCAGCATTTT.

The sample holds one count of this clone. The chain combines TRBV5-1 with TRBJ2-2; perhaps TRBD2 as D (6 bases). CDR1 and CDR2 from the germline V gene are SGHRS and YFSETQ. The ends were cut back, 5 bases at V and 2 bases at J, with 10 bases in the middle. This CDR3 region has 14 residues. CDR3 amino acids: CASRGGVNTGELFF. CDR3 coding DNA: TGCGCCAGCAGAGGCGGGGTCAACACCGGGGAGCTGTTTTTT.

Only a few counts were recorded for this clone. The V gene is TRBV7-2, the J gene TRBJ2-1, with a possible D match to TRBD1 (6 bases). Trimming took 3 bases from V and 5 from J, leaving 8 bases between them. Germline values: CDR1 SGHTA, CDR2 FQGNSA. This CDR3 contains 13 residues. CDR3 in DNA: TGTGCCAGCAGCTTCAACAGGGACAATGAGCAGTTCTTC. It codes for CASSFNRDNEQFF.

The V call is TRBV4-3, the J call TRBJ2-2, with 9 bases lining up with TRBD1. From germline, CDR1 is LGHNA and CDR2 YSLEER. V was clipped by 4 bases and J by 3 bases; unmatched bases: 15. This CDR3 comprises 19 residues. CDR3: CASSPKGQGVAGDTGELFF. Written as DNA, the CDR3 is TGCGCCAGCAGCCCAAAGGGACAGGGCGTCGCTGGGGACACCGGGGAGCTGTTTTTT.